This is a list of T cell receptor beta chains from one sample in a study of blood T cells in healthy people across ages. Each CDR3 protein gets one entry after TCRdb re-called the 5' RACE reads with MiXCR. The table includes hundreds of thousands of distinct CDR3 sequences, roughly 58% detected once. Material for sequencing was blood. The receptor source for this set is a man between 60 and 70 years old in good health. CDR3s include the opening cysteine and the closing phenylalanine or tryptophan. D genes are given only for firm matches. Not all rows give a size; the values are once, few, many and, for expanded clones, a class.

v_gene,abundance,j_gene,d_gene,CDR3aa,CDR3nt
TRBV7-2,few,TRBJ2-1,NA,CASSPRRENEQFF,TGTGCCAGCAGCCCTAGGAGGGAAAATGAGCAGTTCTTC
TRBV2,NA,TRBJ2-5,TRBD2,CASKVVLAGGETQYF,TGTGCCAGCAAGGTGGTCCTAGCGGGGGGAGAGACCCAGTACTTC
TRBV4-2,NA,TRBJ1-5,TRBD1,CASSQETGAGQPQHF,TGTGCCAGCAGCCAAGAAACAGGGGCGGGTCAGCCCCAGCATTTT
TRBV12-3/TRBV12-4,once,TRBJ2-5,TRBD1,CASSLAETGGETQYF,TGTGCCAGCAGTTTAGCGGAGACAGGGGGCGAGACCCAGTACTTC
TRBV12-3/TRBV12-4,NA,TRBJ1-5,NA,CASSLQGGDQPQHF,TGTGCCAGCAGTTTACAAGGGGGTGATCAGCCCCAGCATTTT
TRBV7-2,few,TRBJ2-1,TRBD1,CASSETTGVYNEQFF,TGTGCCAGCAGCGAGACGACAGGGGTCTACAATGAGCAGTTCTTC
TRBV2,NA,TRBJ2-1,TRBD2,CASRLAGGLEQFF,TGTGCCAGTCGACTAGCGGGGGGGCTTGAGCAGTTCTTC
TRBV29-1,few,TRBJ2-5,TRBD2,CSVPVAGYPQETQYF,TGCAGCGTTCCTGTAGCGGGGTACCCCCAAGAGACCCAGTACTTC
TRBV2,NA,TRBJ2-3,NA,CASNIVRGTDTQYF,TGTGCCAGCAATATCGTGAGGGGCACAGATACGCAGTATTTT
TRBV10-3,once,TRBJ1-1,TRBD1,CAISGGGGTGATEAFF,TGTGCCATCAGTGGGGGCGGCGGGACAGGGGCCACTGAAGCTTTCTTT
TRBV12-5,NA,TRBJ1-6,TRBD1,CASGPGQGAYSPLHF,TGTGCTAGTGGACCGGGACAGGGGGCTTATTCACCCCTCCACTTT
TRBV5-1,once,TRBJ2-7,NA,CASSVQGSGEQYF,TGCGCCAGCAGCGTACAGGGTTCAGGCGAGCAGTACTTC
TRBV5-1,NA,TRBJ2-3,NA,CASSLAPGGAGTDTQYF,TGCGCCAGCAGCTTGGCCCCTGGCGGGGCGGGCACAGATACGCAGTATTTT
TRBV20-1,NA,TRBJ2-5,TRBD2,CSASEPGLGAETQYF,TGCAGTGCTAGTGAACCGGGACTAGGGGCAGAGACCCAGTACTTC
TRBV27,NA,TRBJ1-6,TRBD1,CASSSAGGGSPLHF,TGTGCCAGCAGTTCGGCAGGGGGCGGTTCACCCCTCCACTTT
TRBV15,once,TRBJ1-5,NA,CATSRDRGTQPQHF,TGTGCCACCAGCAGAGACAGAGGGACCCAGCCCCAGCATTTT
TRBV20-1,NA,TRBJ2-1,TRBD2,CSARDWASGTNNEQFF,TGCAGTGCTAGAGATTGGGCTAGCGGAACTAACAATGAGCAGTTCTTC
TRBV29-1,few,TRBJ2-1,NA,CSVDHQGGAVNEQFF,TGCAGCGTTGACCACCAAGGGGGTGCTGTCAATGAGCAGTTCTTC
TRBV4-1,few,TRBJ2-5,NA,CASSQDHPSSETQYF,TGCGCCAGCAGCCAAGATCACCCCAGTTCGGAGACCCAGTACTTC
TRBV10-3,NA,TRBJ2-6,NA,CAISEDGTYSGANVLTF,TGTGCCATCAGTGAGGATGGGACTTACTCTGGGGCCAACGTCCTGACTTTC
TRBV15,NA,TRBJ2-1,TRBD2,CATSPGTSGGRSSYIEQFF,TGTGCCACCAGCCCCGGGACTAGCGGGGGCCGCAGCTCCTACATTGAGCAGTTCTTC
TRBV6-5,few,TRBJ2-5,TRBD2,CASSYSTSGYQETQYF,TGTGCCAGCAGTTACTCAACTAGCGGTTACCAAGAGACCCAGTACTTC
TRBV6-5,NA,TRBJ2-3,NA,CASKKWDTQYF,TGTGCCAGCAAAAAGTGGGATACGCAGTATTTT
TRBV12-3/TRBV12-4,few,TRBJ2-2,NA,CASSPPGGTGELFF,TGTGCCAGCAGTCCACCCGGGGGCACCGGGGAGCTGTTTTTT
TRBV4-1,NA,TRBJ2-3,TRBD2,CASSQARAGARADTQYF,TGCGCCAGCAGCCAGGCCAGAGCGGGGGCTCGGGCAGATACGCAGTATTTT
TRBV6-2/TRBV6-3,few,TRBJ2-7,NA,CASRPRSYSYEQYF,TGTGCCAGCCGGCCCCGGTCTTACTCCTACGAGCAGTACTTC
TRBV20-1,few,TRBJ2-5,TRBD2,CSARGLAEQETQYF,TGCAGTGCTAGGGGACTAGCGGAACAAGAGACCCAGTACTTC
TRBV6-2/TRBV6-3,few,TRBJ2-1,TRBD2,CASSTSGGANEQFF,TGTGCCAGCAGTACCAGCGGGGGGGCAAATGAGCAGTTCTTC
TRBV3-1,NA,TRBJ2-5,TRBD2,CASSPFGGAPQETQYF,TGTGCCAGCAGCCCGTTCGGGGGGGCCCCCCAAGAGACCCAGTACTTC
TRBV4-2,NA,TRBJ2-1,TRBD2,CASSQDRLARWNEQFF,TGTGCCAGCAGCCAAGATCGACTAGCGAGGTGGAATGAGCAGTTCTTC
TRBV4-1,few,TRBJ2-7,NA,CASSQDKAYEQYF,TGCGCCAGCAGCCAAGATAAGGCCTACGAGCAGTACTTC
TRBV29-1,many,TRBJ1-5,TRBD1,CSVGGTGEYQPQHF,TGCAGCGTGGGGGGGACAGGGGAGTACCAGCCCCAGCATTTT
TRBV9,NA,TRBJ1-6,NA,CASREQYNSPLHF,TGTGCCAGCCGCGAGCAATATAATTCACCCCTCCACTTT
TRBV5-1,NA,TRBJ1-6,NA,CASSLATNNSPLHF,TGCGCCAGCAGCTTAGCCACGAACAATTCACCCCTCCACTTT
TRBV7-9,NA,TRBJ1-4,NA,CASSFPRGGERDEKLFF,TGTGCCAGCAGCTTTCCCAGGGGTGGCGAAAGGGATGAAAAACTGTTTTTT
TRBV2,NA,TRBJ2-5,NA,CASRRDSEETQYF,TGTGCCAGCAGACGGGACTCCGAGGAGACCCAGTACTTC
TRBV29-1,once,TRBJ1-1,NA,CSVDTTAFF,TGCAGCGTTGATACCACAGCTTTCTTT
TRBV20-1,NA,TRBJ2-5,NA,CSARITGRQETQYF,TGCAGTGCTAGGATCACAGGGCGCCAAGAGACCCAGTACTTC
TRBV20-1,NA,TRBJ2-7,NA,CSATSASDEQYF,TGCAGTGCTACCTCCGCTTCCGACGAGCAGTACTTC
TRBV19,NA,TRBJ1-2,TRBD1,CASARQGAHGYTF,TGTGCCAGCGCAAGGCAGGGGGCACATGGCTACACCTTC
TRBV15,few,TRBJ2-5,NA,CATSRGGGRKETQYF,TGTGCCACCAGCAGAGGGGGCGGGCGGAAAGAGACCCAGTACTTC
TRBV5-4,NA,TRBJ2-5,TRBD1,CASSRPRQGVPPETQYF,TGTGCCAGCAGCCGCCCGAGACAGGGAGTCCCCCCAGAGACCCAGTACTTC
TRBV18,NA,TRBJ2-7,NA,CASSPANPPYEQYF,TGTGCCAGCTCACCCGCTAACCCCCCGTACGAGCAGTACTTC
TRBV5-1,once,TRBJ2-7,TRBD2,CASSWAGEATYEQYF,TGCGCCAGCAGCTGGGCGGGGGAGGCTACCTACGAGCAGTACTTC
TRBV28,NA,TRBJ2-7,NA,CASYQPSGSEQYF,TGTGCCAGCTACCAACCGTCTGGCTCCGAGCAGTACTTC
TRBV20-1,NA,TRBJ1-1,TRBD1,CSARQMGRGTGGDTEAFF,TGCAGTGCTAGACAGATGGGTAGAGGGACAGGGGGCGACACTGAAGCTTTCTTT
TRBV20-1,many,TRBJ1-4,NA,CSARDPRQSQKGLFF,TGCAGTGCTAGAGACCCCAGGCAATCTCAAAAAGGACTGTTTTTT
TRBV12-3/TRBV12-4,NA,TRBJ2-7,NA,CASSYDNAPGYEQYF,TGTGCCAGCAGTTACGACAATGCCCCCGGCTACGAGCAGTACTTC
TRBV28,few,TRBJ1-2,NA,CASSLGGSVNYGYTF,TGTGCCAGCAGTTTAGGCGGGAGCGTAAACTATGGCTACACCTTC
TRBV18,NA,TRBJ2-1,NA,CASSLNGQRSYNEQFF,TGTGCCAGCTCCCTCAACGGACAACGCTCCTACAATGAGCAGTTCTTC
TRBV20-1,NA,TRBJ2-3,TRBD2,CSAKSSGATDTQYF,TGCAGTGCCAAATCTAGCGGGGCTACAGATACGCAGTATTTT
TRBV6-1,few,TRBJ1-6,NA,CASSESGSNSPLHF,TGTGCCAGCAGTGAGTCGGGGAGCAATTCACCCCTCCACTTT
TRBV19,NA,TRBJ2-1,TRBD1,CASSIGDRGFGGEQFF,TGTGCCAGTAGTATAGGAGACAGGGGGTTTGGGGGTGAGCAGTTCTTC
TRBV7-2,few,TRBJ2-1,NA,CASSQTGSSYNEQFF,TGTGCCAGCAGCCAGACTGGGAGCTCCTACAATGAGCAGTTCTTC
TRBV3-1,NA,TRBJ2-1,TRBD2,CASSRSRTSGINNGQFF,TGTGCCAGCAGCCGGAGCCGGACTAGCGGCATAAACAATGGGCAGTTCTTC
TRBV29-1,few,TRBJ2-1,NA,CSVPGPLGEQFF,TGCAGCGTCCCCGGGCCCTTGGGTGAGCAGTTCTTC
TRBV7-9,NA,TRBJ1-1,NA,CASSRPGQGAEAFF,TGTGCCAGCAGCCGGCCGGGCCAGGGCGCTGAAGCTTTCTTT
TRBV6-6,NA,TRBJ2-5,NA,CASTGPGRGAQETQYF,TGTGCCAGCACTGGTCCCGGGCGGGGCGCGCAAGAGACCCAGTACTTC
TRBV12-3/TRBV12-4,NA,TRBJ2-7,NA,CASSFTAGEQYF,TGTGCCAGCAGTTTCACTGCCGGCGAGCAGTACTTC
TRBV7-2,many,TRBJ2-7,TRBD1,CASSSTGSATEQYF,TGTGCCAGCAGCTCGACAGGGAGCGCTACCGAGCAGTACTTC